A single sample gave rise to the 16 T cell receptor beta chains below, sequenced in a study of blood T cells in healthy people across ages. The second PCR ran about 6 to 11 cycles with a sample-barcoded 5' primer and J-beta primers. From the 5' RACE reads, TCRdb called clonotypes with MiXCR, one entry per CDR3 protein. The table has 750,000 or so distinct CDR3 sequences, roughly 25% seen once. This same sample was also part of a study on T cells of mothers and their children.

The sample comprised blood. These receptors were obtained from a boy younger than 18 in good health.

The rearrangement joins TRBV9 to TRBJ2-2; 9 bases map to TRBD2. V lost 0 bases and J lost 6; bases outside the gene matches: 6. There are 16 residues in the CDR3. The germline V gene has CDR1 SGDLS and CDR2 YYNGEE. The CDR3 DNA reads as TGTGCCAGCAGCGTAGCTCCTAGCGGGGTGGCCGGGGAGCTGTTTTTT. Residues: CASSVAPSGVAGELFF.

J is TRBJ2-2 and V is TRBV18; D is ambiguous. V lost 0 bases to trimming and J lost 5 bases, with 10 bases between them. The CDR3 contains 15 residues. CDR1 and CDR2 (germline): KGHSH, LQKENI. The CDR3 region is CASSPPSRDTGELFF. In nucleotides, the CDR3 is TGTGCCAGCTCACCACCGTCTAGGGATACCGGGGAGCTGTTTTTT.

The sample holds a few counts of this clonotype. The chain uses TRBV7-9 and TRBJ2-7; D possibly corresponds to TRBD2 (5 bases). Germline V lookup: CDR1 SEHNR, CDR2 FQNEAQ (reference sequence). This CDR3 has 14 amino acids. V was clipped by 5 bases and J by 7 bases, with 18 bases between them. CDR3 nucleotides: TGTGCCAGCAGCATACCGGGAAACGCCCGAGAGCAGTACTTC. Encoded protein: CASSIPGNAREQYF.

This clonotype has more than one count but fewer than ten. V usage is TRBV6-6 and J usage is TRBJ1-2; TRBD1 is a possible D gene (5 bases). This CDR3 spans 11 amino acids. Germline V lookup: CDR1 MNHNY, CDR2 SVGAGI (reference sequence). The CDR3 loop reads CAIAETVIYTF. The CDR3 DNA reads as TGTGCGATCGCCGAGACAGTGATATACACCTTC.

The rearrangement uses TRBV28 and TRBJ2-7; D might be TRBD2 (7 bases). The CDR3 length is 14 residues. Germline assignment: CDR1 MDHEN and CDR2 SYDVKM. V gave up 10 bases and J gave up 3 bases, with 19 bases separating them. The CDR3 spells CATGGGALVYEQYF. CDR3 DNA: TGTGCCACCGGAGGGGGGGCATTAGTCTACGAGCAGTACTTC.

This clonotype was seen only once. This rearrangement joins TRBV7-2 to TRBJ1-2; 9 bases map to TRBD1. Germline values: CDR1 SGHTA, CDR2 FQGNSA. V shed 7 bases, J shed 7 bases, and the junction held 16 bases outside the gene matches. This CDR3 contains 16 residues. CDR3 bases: TGTGCCAGCATCAAGACCCCGGGACAGGGTGCGACTGGCTACACCTTC. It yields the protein CASIKTPGQGATGYTF.

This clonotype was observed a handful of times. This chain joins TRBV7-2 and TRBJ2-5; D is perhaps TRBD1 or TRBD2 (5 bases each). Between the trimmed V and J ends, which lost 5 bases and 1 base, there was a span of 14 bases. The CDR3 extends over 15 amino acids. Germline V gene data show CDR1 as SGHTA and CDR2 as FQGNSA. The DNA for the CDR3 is TGTGCCAGCAGCGCCCAGTCCGGGACCCAAGAGACCCAGTACTTC. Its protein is CASSAQSGTQETQYF.

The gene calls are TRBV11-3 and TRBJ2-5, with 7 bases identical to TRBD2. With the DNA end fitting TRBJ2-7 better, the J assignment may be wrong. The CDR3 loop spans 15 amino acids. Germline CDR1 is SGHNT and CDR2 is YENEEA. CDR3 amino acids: CASSFQRGRTYEQYF. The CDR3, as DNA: TGTGCCAGCAGCTTCCAGCGGGGAAGAACCTACGAGCAGTACTTC.

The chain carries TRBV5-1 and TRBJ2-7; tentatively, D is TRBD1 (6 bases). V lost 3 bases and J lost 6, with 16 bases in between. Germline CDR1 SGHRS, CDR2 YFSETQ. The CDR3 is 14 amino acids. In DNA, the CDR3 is TGCGCCAGCAGCTCCACCGGGACACCGTCCGAGCAGTACTTC. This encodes CASSSTGTPSEQYF.

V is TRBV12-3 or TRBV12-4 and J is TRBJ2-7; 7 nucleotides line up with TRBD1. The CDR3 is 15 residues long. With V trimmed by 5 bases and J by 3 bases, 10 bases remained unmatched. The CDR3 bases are TGTGCCAGCAGTAGCCGGCCGGGACAGTACTACGAGCAGTACTTC. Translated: CASSSRPGQYYEQYF.

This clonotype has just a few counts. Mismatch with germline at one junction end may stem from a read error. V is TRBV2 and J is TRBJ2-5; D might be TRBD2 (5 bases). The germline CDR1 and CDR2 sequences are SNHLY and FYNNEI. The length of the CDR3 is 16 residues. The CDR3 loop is CASSEERSDGGEAQYF. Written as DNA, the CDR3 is TGTGCCAGCAGTGAAGAACGAAGTGACGGAGGAGAGGCCCAGTACTTC. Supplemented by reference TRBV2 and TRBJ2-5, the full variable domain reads EPEVTQTPSHQVTQMGQEVILRCVPISNHLYFYWYRQILGQKVEFLVSFYNNEISEKSEIFDDQFSVERPDGSNFTLKIRSTKLEDSAMYFCASSEERSDGGEAQYFGPGTRLLVL.

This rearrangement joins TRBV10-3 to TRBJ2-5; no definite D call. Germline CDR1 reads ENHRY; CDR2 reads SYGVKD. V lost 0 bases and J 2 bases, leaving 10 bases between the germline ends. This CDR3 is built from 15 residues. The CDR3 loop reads CAISESVGAQETQYF. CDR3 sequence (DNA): TGTGCCATCAGTGAGTCGGTCGGTGCTCAAGAGACCCAGTACTTC.

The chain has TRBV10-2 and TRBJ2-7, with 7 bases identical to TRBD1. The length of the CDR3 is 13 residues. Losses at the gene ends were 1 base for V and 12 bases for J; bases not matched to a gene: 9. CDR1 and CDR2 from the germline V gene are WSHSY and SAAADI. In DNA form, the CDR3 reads TGCGCCAGCAGTGAGTTCGGGACAGAGAGTCTGTACTTC. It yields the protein CASSEFGTESLYF.

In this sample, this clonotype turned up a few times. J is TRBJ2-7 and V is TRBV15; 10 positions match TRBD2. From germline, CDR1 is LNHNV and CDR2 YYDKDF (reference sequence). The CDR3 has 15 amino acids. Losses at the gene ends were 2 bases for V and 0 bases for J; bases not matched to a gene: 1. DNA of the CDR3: TGTGCCACCAGCAGACAGCGGGGGGGCTCCTACGAGCAGTACTTC. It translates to CATSRQRGGSYEQYF.

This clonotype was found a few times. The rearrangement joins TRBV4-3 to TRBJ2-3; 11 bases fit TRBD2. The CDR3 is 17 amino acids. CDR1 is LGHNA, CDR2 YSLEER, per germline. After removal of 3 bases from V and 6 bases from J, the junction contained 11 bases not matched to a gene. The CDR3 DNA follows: TGCGCCAGCAGCCAGCGTCCTAGCGGGGGGACGCCGGATACGCAGTATTTT. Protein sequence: CASSQRPSGGTPDTQYF.

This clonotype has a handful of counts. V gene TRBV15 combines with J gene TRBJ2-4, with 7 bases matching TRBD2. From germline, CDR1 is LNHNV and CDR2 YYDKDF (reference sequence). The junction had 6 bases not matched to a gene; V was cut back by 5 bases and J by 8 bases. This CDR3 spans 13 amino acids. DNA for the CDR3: TGTGCCACCAGCGCGCGGGAGAGCGACATTCAGTACTTC. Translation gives CATSARESDIQYF.